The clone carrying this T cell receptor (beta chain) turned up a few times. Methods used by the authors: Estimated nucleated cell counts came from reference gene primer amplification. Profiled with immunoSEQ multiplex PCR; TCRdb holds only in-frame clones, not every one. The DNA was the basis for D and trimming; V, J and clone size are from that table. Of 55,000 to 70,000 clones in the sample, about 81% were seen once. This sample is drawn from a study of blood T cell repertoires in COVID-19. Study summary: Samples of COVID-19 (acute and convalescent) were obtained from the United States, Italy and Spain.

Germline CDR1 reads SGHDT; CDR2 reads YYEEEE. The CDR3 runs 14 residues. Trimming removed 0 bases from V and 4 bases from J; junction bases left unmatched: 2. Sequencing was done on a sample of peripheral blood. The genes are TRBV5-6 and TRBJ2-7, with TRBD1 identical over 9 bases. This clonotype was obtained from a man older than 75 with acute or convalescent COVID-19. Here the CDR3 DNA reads TGTGCCAGCAGCTTGGTGGGACAGGGATACGAGCAGTACTTC. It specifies CASSLVGQGYEQYF.